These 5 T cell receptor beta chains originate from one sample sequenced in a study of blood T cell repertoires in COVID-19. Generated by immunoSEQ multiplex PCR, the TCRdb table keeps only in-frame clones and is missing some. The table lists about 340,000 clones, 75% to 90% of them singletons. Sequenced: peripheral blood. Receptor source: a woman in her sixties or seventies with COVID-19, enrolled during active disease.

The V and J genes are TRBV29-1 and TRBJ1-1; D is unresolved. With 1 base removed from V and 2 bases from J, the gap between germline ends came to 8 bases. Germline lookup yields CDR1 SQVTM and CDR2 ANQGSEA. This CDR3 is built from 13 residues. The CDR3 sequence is CSVEAGGNTEAFF. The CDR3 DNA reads TGCAGCGTTGAAGCTGGAGGAAACACTGAAGCTTTCTTT.

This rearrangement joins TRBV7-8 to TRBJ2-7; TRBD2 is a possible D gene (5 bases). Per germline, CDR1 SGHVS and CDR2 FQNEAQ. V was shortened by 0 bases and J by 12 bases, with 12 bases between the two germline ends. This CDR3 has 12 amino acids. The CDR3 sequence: CASSLASSSPYF. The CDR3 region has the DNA TGTGCCAGCAGCTTAGCGTCTAGCAGTCCGTACTTC.

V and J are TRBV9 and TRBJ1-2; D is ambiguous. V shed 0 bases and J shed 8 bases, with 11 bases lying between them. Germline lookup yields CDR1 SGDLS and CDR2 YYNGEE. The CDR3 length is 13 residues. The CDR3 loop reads CASSVALKSGYTF. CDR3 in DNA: TGTGCCAGCAGCGTAGCTCTAAAAAGCGGCTACACCTTC.

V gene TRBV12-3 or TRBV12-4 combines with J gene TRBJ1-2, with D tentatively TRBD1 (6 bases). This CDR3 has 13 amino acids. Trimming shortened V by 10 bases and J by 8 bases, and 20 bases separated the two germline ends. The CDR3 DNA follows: TGTGCCATAGTTCACCTCGCAGGGGTGGGCTACACCTTC. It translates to CAIVHLAGVGYTF.

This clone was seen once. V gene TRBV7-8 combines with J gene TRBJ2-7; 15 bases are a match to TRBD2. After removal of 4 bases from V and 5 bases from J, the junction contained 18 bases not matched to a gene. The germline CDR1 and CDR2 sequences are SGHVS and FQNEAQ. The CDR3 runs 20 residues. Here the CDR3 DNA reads TGTGCCAGCAGCTCCCCGCTGGGACTAGCGGGGGGACCTTCTCAGGACGAGCAGTACTTC. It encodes CASSSPLGLAGGPSQDEQYF.